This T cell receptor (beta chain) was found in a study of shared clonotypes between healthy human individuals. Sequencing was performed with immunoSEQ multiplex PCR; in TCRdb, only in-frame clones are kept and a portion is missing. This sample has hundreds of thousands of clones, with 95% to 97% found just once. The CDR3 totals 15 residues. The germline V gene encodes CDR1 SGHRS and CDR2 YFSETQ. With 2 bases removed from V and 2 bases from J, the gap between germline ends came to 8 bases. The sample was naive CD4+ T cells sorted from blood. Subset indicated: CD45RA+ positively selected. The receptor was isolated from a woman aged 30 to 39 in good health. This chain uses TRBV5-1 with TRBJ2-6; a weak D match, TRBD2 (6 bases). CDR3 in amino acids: CASSLREAGANVLTF. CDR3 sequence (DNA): TGCGCCAGCAGCTTAAGGGAGGCTGGGGCCAACGTCCTGACTTTC.